The 9 T cell receptor beta chains below come from one sample, sequenced in a study of shared clonotypes between healthy human individuals. Sequenced by immunoSEQ multiplex PCR; TCRdb stores in-frame clones only, minus some. The table includes a few million clones, 85% to 95% detected once. The sequenced sample was naive CD4+ T cells from PBMCs. Subset noted: CD45RA+ positively selected. These TCRs come from a man between 18 and 35 years old in good health. Some clones in this sample may be carry-over from other donors' samples.

The V call is TRBV4-1, the J call TRBJ1-6; unclear D gene. This CDR3 is 16 amino acids long. Trimming left V 4 bases short and J 0 bases short, with 10 bases between. Germline assignment: CDR1 MGHRA and CDR2 YSYEKL. This CDR3 is CASSPTESSYNSPLHF. The CDR3 DNA follows: TGCGCCAGCAGCCCGACGGAGAGCTCCTATAATTCACCCCTCCACTTT.

The J gene is TRBJ2-1, the V gene TRBV10-3; no clear D gene. The CDR3 consists of 14 residues. Looked up from germline, CDR1 is ENHRY and CDR2 is SYGVKD. With 4 bases removed from V and 7 bases from J, the gap between germline ends came to 14 bases. This CDR3 reads CAISGLGVGNEQFF. In DNA form, the CDR3 reads TGTGCCATCAGTGGGCTCGGTGTGGGGAATGAGCAGTTCTTC.

Only one count was recorded for this clone. The chain employs TRBV7-2 and TRBJ1-5, with D unresolved. V was pared by 0 bases and J by 6 bases, with 12 bases between. This CDR3 contains 15 residues. Germline V gene sequence: CDR1 SGHTA, CDR2 FQGNSA. The CDR3 nucleotides are TGTGCCAGCAGCTTAGCGAATTCGGGTATTCAGCCCCAGCATTTT. Its protein is CASSLANSGIQPQHF.

This chain links TRBV28 with TRBJ1-2; D possibly corresponds to TRBD1 (5 bases). Trimming shortened V by 6 bases and J by 8 bases, and 19 bases separated the two germline ends. The CDR3 consists of 14 residues. Germline V gives CDR1 MDHEN, CDR2 SYDVKM. The CDR3 bases are TGTGCCAGCAGACCCTCAGCGGGGGGTGGAGGCTACACCTTC. It specifies CASRPSAGGGGYTF.

The rearrangement uses TRBV6-1 and TRBJ2-3, with no clear D. Germline V gene sequence: CDR1 MNHNS, CDR2 SASEGT. This CDR3 has 16 amino acids. Trimming cost V 2 bases and J 0 bases, with 12 bases left between them. CDR3 coding DNA: TGTGCCAGCAGTGAAAAAGGGCTATCTAGCACAGATACGCAGTATTTT. Amino acids: CASSEKGLSSTDTQYF.

The genes are TRBV6-5 and TRBJ2-6, with TRBD1 as a possible D gene (5 bases). This CDR3 contains 15 residues. In germline, CDR1 is MNHEY, CDR2 SVGAGI. The V gene lost 5 bases and the J gene lost 4 bases, with 12 bases spanning the gap. The CDR3 coding sequence is TGTGCCAGCAGTGGCAGGGTGTACGGGGCCAACGTCCTGACTTTC. This codes for CASSGRVYGANVLTF.

The chain recombines TRBV28 with TRBJ2-1; 7 nucleotides align to TRBD1. The CDR3 contains 13 residues. The V gene end was trimmed by 5 bases and the J gene end by 5 bases; junction bases not matched to a gene: 3. CDR1 is MDHEN, CDR2 SYDVKM, per germline. Here the CDR3 DNA reads TGTGCCAGCAGTAGACAGGGAAACAATGAGCAGTTCTTC. This sequence encodes CASSRQGNNEQFF.

The rearrangement uses TRBV11-2 and TRBJ1-2, with D uncertain. This CDR3 comprises 13 residues. Trimming took 5 bases from V and 4 from J, leaving 11 bases between them. Germline V gene sequence: CDR1 SGHAT, CDR2 FQNNGV. DNA for the CDR3: TGTGCCAGCAGCGCCACATCGTCCTATGGCTACACCTTC. Translation: CASSATSSYGYTF.

This clone appeared a single time. Other nucleotide sequences in the sample specify the same CDR3. The rearrangement links TRBV6-5 to TRBJ1-2; no clear D. Germline V gene lookup returns CDR1 MNHEY and CDR2 SVGAGI. CDR3 length: 13 residues. Trimming took off 6 bases at V and 2 bases at J, with 10 bases between the two ends. The CDR3 DNA follows: TGTGCCAGCAGCCTTACAGTAAACTATGGCTACACCTTC. This sequence encodes CASSLTVNYGYTF.